This T cell receptor beta chain emerged from a study of T cell responses to AZD1222 COVID-19 vaccine. Findings and limits, study-wide: No repertoire was sampled before or during the peak T cell response, only after it. Females outnumbered males among donors, who were mostly white British; clonal diversity was possibly underestimated.

About this clone: Its target is not known.

Sequenced by immunoSEQ multiplex PCR; TCRdb stores in-frame clones only, minus some. The repertoire holds 95,000 or so clones, with just over 90% as singletons. In germline, CDR1 is SGHAT, CDR2 FQNNGV. V was pared by 1 base and J by 1 base, with 10 bases between. The CDR3 contains 16 residues. This sequence originates from an adult who received the AZD1222 COVID-19 vaccine. The sample in question was peripheral blood, obtained 28 days after the second AZD1222 dose. J is TRBJ2-2 and V is TRBV11-2, with no clear D. CDR3 nucleotide sequence: TGTGCCAGCAGCTTAGCAAGGCTCTGGAACACCGGGGAGCTGTTTTTT. This sequence encodes CASSLARLWNTGELFF.